The count of the clone carrying this TCR beta chain is one. The data were obtained in a study of long-term antiretroviral therapy in people with HIV. Study details: A decade or so separates the oldest specimens from the later 2015 immediate-ART recommendation.

Germline-derived CDR1 and CDR2 are SGHDT and YYEEEE. The V end was cut by 0 bases, the J end by 4 bases, with 14 bases between. This CDR3 has 17 amino acids. A v3.0 immunoSEQ assay was performed at survey level. The method was immunoSEQ multiplex PCR; TCRdb's version includes in-frame clones alone and lacks a portion of them. The table has 18,000 or so clones, 80% to 90% seen once. The origin of this receptor is a man in his fifties with HIV. The material sequenced was unsorted PBMCs, taken 4.2 years after starting antiretroviral therapy. The J gene is TRBJ2-6, the V gene TRBV5-6; D is unclear. DNA of the CDR3: TGTGCCAGCAGCTTGGGGGAAACCCGATTAGGGGCCAACGTCCTGACTTTC. This translates into CASSLGETRLGANVLTF.